One T cell receptor (beta chain) is described in this entry. V lost 0 bases, J lost 0 bases, and 16 bases lay in between. CDR3 length: 17 residues. Per the germline V gene, CDR1 is SGDLS and CDR2 is YYNGEE. The data derive from a study of control samples from healthy donors and cancer patients. TCRdb's table, derived via immunoSEQ multiplex PCR, lists solely in-frame clones and lacks some. The sample yields some 79,000 clones, roughly 87% seen once. This clonotype originated in a woman aged 45-65 years in good health. Sequences were obtained from blood. V is TRBV9 and J is TRBJ2-7; D assignment may be TRBD1 or TRBD2 (5 bases each). In DNA, the CDR3 is TGTGCCAGCAGCGTAGATGGGGGAGAGTACGGCTCCTACGAGCAGTACTTC. This sequence encodes CASSVDGGEYGSYEQYF.